A single sample gave rise to the 24 T cell receptor beta chains below, sequenced in a study of cytomegalovirus exposure and HLA in healthy donors. The primer mix had 60 Vbeta and 13 Jbeta primers. Produced via immunoSEQ multiplex PCR; TCRdb's table is partial and in-frame only. Here the sample spans some 140,000 clones, 80% being singletons. Sequences were obtained from PBMCs. Receptor source: a man younger than 45 in good health and CMV-seronegative.

The chain joins TRBV6-6 to TRBJ1-5; D might be TRBD1 (6 bases). Deletions cut 6 bases from V and 11 bases from J, with 20 bases between. Germline values: CDR1 MNHNY, CDR2 SVGAGI (reference sequence). The CDR3 loop spans 14 amino acids. The CDR3 DNA reads TGTGCCAGCAGCCACGCCAGGGGTTTACAGTCCCAGCATTTT. As protein: CASSHARGLQSQHF.

The rearrangement links TRBV7-2 to TRBJ1-2; 8 bases align to TRBD1. The germline gives CDR1 SGHTA, CDR2 FQGNSA. After removal of 7 bases from V and 7 bases from J, the junction contained 11 bases not matched to a gene. The CDR3 covers 14 residues. The CDR3 reads CASNMGQVSLGYTF. Written as DNA, the CDR3 is TGTGCCAGCAATATGGGACAGGTGTCTCTTGGCTACACCTTC.

This chain joins TRBV5-1 and TRBJ2-2; 8 nucleotides match TRBD1. CDR3 size: 15 residues. Trimming removed 4 bases from V and 3 bases from J; junction bases left unmatched: 5. CDR1 and CDR2 (germline): SGHRS, YFSETQ. As DNA, the CDR3 is TGCGCCAGCAGCCTCGGACAGGGCCACACCGGGGAGCTGTTTTTT. The encoded protein is CASSLGQGHTGELFF.

The chain recombines TRBV6-5 with TRBJ2-1; possible D gene TRBD1, 5 bases. V was clipped by 8 bases and J by 3 bases, with 11 bases between them. The CDR3 is 13 amino acids. The germline CDR1 and CDR2 sequences are MNHEY and SVGAGI. The CDR3 loop reads CASSGNSYNEQFF. The CDR3 bases are TGTGCCAGCTCAGGGAACAGCTACAATGAGCAGTTCTTC.

The CDR3 here is CASSVATSGTGELFF. The CDR3 nucleotides are TGTGCCAGCAGCGTAGCTACTAGCGGCACCGGGGAGCTGTTTTTT. This chain connects TRBV9 to TRBJ2-2, with 8 bases matching TRBD2. The length of the CDR3 is 15 residues. V was clipped by 0 bases and J by 4 bases; unmatched bases: 2. Germline loops: CDR1 SGDLS, CDR2 YYNGEE.

The chain is built from TRBV21-1 and TRBJ2-6; TRBD1 was called by the table and not checked on the DNA. TRBV21-1 is listed as a pseudogene. CDR3 size: 17 residues. CDR3 nucleotides: TGTGCCAGCAGCAATTCACAGAAAGTCTCTGGGGCCAACGTCCTGACTTTC. This sequence encodes CASSNSQKVSGANVLTF.

This chain links TRBV6-5 with TRBJ2-3, with D perhaps matching TRBD2 (6 bases). The V and J ends lost 5 bases and 6 bases respectively, with 15 bases between them. Per germline, CDR1 MNHEY and CDR2 SVGAGI. The CDR3 consists of 14 residues. The CDR3 protein is CASSPRGGMDTQYF. Here the CDR3 DNA reads TGTGCCAGCAGTCCGCGAGGAGGGATGGATACGCAGTATTTT.

This clone was counted once. The rearrangement joins TRBV18 to TRBJ2-1; unclear D gene. Germline V CDR1 and CDR2: KGHSH, LQKENI. Trimming took off 6 bases at V and 8 bases at J, with 20 bases between the two ends. The CDR3 has 15 amino acids. The CDR3 reads CASSPRKYPLDEQFF. The CDR3 DNA is TGTGCCAGCTCTCCGAGAAAATACCCTTTGGATGAGCAGTTCTTC.

The chain uses TRBV7-2 and TRBJ1-6; no clear D. The CDR3 is 14 residues long. The V gene lost 5 bases and the J gene lost 10 bases, with 15 bases spanning the gap. Germline V CDR1 and CDR2: SGHTA, FQGNSA. The CDR3 DNA sequence: TGTGCCAGCAGCCAGAGGGTAGGAGGGTCACCCCTCCACTTT. This codes for CASSQRVGGSPLHF.

The chain combines TRBV13 with TRBJ2-5; weak D call: TRBD2 (5 bases). The CDR3 spans 16 residues. V shed 3 bases and J shed 2 bases, with 16 bases lying between them. Germline-derived CDR1 and CDR2 are PRHDT and FYEKMQ (reference sequence). The CDR3 DNA reads TGTGCCAGCAGCTTTCCTCGAGGGCGGGCTCAAGAGACCCAGTACTTC. Protein: CASSFPRGRAQETQYF.

The chain joins TRBV5-5 to TRBJ2-7; D may be TRBD1 (6 bases). Trimming cost V 4 bases and J 0 bases, with 14 bases left between them. CDR3 length: 15 residues. Germline V gene sequence: CDR1 SGHKS, CDR2 YYEKEE (reference sequence). The CDR3 loop is CASSPRPGDSYEQYF. CDR3 nucleotides: TGTGCCAGCAGCCCCCGGCCAGGGGACTCCTACGAGCAGTACTTC.

This sequence joins TRBV7-9 and TRBJ2-7; 9 nucleotides agree with TRBD1. V gave up 5 bases and J gave up 5 bases; unmatched junction bases: 13. The CDR3 covers 16 residues. Germline CDR1 is SEHNR and CDR2 is FQNEAQ (reference sequence). CDR3 nucleotide sequence: TGTGCCAGCAGCCCCCCTTCCGGGACAGGGAGGCACGAGCAGTACTTC. It encodes CASSPPSGTGRHEQYF.

The chain carries TRBV6-4 and TRBJ1-2; 9 bases line up with TRBD1. The germline V gene has CDR1 MRHNA and CDR2 SNTAGT. V shed 5 bases and J 7 bases; nucleotides not matched to a gene: 17. The CDR3 covers 17 residues. CDR3 sequence: CASSPQGGTGTGGGYTF. CDR3 nucleotides: TGTGCCAGCAGTCCCCAAGGAGGGACAGGGACTGGAGGTGGCTACACCTTC.

This rearrangement joins TRBV18 to TRBJ1-2, with TRBD1 matching over 9 bases. Germline V gives CDR1 KGHSH, CDR2 LQKENI. The CDR3 sequence is 13 residues long. After removal of 5 bases from V and 7 bases from J, the junction contained 5 bases not matched to a gene. The CDR3 here is CASSETGGGGYTF. Written as DNA, the CDR3 is TGTGCCAGCTCAGAAACAGGGGGCGGTGGCTACACCTTC.

The V call is TRBV5-4, the J call TRBJ2-3; 8 bases align to TRBD2. J lost 0 bases, V lost 3 bases, and 3 bases had no gene match. CDR1 is SGHNT, CDR2 YYREEE, per germline (reference sequence). The CDR3 has 15 amino acids. CDR3 protein: CASSSASGSTDTQYF. The CDR3 DNA sequence: TGTGCCAGCAGCTCAGCTAGCGGGAGCACAGATACGCAGTATTTT. The whole variable domain, remainder taken from reference TRBV5-4 and TRBJ2-3, is ETGVTQSPTHLIKTRGQQVTLRCSSQSGHNTVSWYQQALGQGPQFIFQYYREEENGRGNFPPRFSGLQFPNYSSELNVNALELDDSALYLCASSSASGSTDTQYFGPGTRLTVL.

This chain joins TRBV5-1 and TRBJ2-3; 9 bases map to TRBD2. Germline-derived CDR1 and CDR2 are SGHRS and YFSETQ. V trimming: 4 bases; J trimming: 2 bases; junction bases outside the gene matches: 5. CDR3 length: 15 residues. The CDR3 DNA is TGCGCCAGCAGCAGAACTAGCGGGCTCACAGATACGCAGTATTTT. This gives the protein CASSRTSGLTDTQYF. The variable domain in full, completed from reference TRBV5-1 and TRBJ2-3, reads KAGVTQTPRYLIKTRGQQVTLSCSPISGHRSVSWYQQTPGQGLQFLFEYFSETQRNKGNFPGRFSGRQFSNSRSEMNVSTLELGDSALYLCASSRTSGLTDTQYFGPGTRLTVL.

This rearrangement joins TRBV7-7 to TRBJ2-1; a possible D gene is TRBD2 (5 bases). Germline V gives CDR1 SSHAT, CDR2 FNYEAQ (reference sequence). The V end was cut by 3 bases, the J end by 5 bases, with 17 bases between. The CDR3 runs 16 residues. CDR3: CASSFRLSGRNNEQFF. CDR3 DNA sequence: TGTGCCAGCAGCTTCCGTCTAAGCGGAAGAAACAATGAGCAGTTCTTC.

The chain is built from TRBV5-4 and TRBJ2-7; 9 bases line up with TRBD2. The CDR3 length is 15 residues. Per the germline V gene, CDR1 is SGHNT and CDR2 is YYREEE (reference sequence). Trimming at V came to 0 bases and at J to 5 bases, leaving 6 bases not matched to a gene. The CDR3, as DNA: TGTGCCAGCAGCTTGGGCGGGAGGGTAATCCACGAGCAGTACTTC. It encodes CASSLGGRVIHEQYF.

This rearrangement joins TRBV6-1 to TRBJ2-7; unclear D gene. The CDR3 runs to 14 residues. Germline CDR1 MNHNS, CDR2 SASEGT. The V and J ends lost 4 bases and 0 bases respectively, with 10 bases between them. CDR3 in amino acids: CASSVLNYSYEQYF. CDR3 nucleotides: TGTGCCAGCAGTGTACTGAACTACTCCTACGAGCAGTACTTC.

In its sample, this clone was seen once. The V call is TRBV30, the J call TRBJ1-6; a possible D gene is TRBD1 (5 bases). In germline, CDR1 is GTSNPN, CDR2 SVGIG (reference sequence). This CDR3 has 12 amino acids. Deletions cut 8 bases from V and 5 bases from J, with 10 bases between. As DNA, the CDR3 is TGTGCCCGCGGGACCGATAATTCACCCCTCCACTTT. Encoded protein: CARGTDNSPLHF. Based on the CDR3 plus reference TRBV30 and TRBJ1-6, the full variable domain is SQTIHQWPATLVQPVGSPLSLECTVEGTSNPNLYWYRQAAGRGLQLLFYSVGIGQISSEVPQNLSASRPQDRQFILSSKKLLLSDSGFYLCARGTDNSPLHFGNGTRLTVT.

V and J are TRBV28 and TRBJ1-5; possibly TRBD1 for D (6 bases). CDR3 size: 14 residues. Germline V gene sequence: CDR1 MDHEN, CDR2 SYDVKM. Between the trimmed V and J ends, which lost 7 bases and 7 bases, there was a span of 17 bases. CDR3 nucleotides: TGTGCCAGCATCCCTGCGGGGGCGGGCCAGCCCCAGCATTTT. Residues: CASIPAGAGQPQHF.

This clone was observed a few times. CDR3 sequence reads: CASGSYDQPQHF. CDR3 DNA sequence: TGTGCCTCTGGGAGTTACGATCAGCCCCAGCATTTT. The chain has TRBV25-1 and TRBJ1-5; the D is unclear. From germline, CDR1 is MGHDK and CDR2 SYGVNS. Trimming removed 11 bases at V and 5 bases at J, with 13 bases between. The CDR3 spans 12 residues.

Details on this clone: This same CDR3 is encoded by further DNA sequences in the sample. The rearrangement links TRBV7-2 to TRBJ2-3; no definite D call. Trimming shortened V by 5 bases and J by 2 bases, and 5 bases separated the two germline ends. This CDR3 spans 12 amino acids. Germline loops: CDR1 SGHTA, CDR2 FQGNSA. The CDR3, as DNA: TGTGCCAGCAGCCCCTACACAGATACGCAGTATTTT. Translating it yields CASSPYTDTQYF.

The J gene is TRBJ1-5, the V gene TRBV6-1; perhaps TRBD1 as D (6 bases). The CDR3 loop spans 14 amino acids. Germline V gene sequence: CDR1 MNHNS, CDR2 SASEGT. The ends were cut back, 5 bases at V and 6 bases at J, with 14 bases in the middle. The DNA of the CDR3 is TGTGCCAGCAGTCTCACAGGGATCGGTCAGCCCCAGCATTTT. It translates to CASSLTGIGQPQHF.